Listed below are T cell receptor beta chains from one sample, sequenced in a study of graft-versus-host responses after intestinal transplantation. Antigen specificity for these receptors is unknown. Repertoires were generated with immunoSEQ multiplex PCR, while TCRdb's copy carries only in-frame clones and drops some. Of some 70,000 clones listed, around 90% are singletons. Sequenced material: unstimulated CD8+ T cells sorted from spleen or lymph node cells, taken before transplant. These receptors all stem from a human donor who was the organ donor for an intestinal transplant. The CDR3 runs from the conserved cysteine through the conserved F or W. The D gene is left open where the match is weak. Clone size is shown for a subset of rows, as once, few, many or a class of expanded clone.

size: -
V: TRBV6-4
D: -
J: TRBJ2-2
CDR3: CASSDSGEGPGELFF
DNA: TGTGCCAGCAGTGACTCGGGGGAAGGACCCGGGGAGCTGTTTTTT

size: -
V: TRBV4-1
D: -
J: TRBJ2-5
CDR3: CASSQERLLGETQYF
DNA: TGCGCCAGCAGCCAAGAGAGACTCCTGGGGGAGACCCAGTACTTC

size: once
V: TRBV27
D: -
J: TRBJ1-5
CDR3: CASGRHNQPQHF
DNA: TGTGCCAGCGGACGGCACAATCAGCCCCAGCATTTT

size: -
V: TRBV5-4
D: -
J: TRBJ1-5
CDR3: CATTSGVNQPQHF
DNA: TGTGCCACCACCTCGGGGGTGAATCAGCCCCAGCATTTT

size: -
V: TRBV7-9
D: TRBD2
J: TRBJ2-5
CDR3: CASSFTSVEETQYF
DNA: TGTGCCAGCAGCTTCACTAGCGTGGAGGAGACCCAGTACTTC

size: -
V: TRBV11-2
D: TRBD2
J: TRBJ2-1
CDR3: CASSYTRGGPEFF
DNA: TGTGCCAGCAGTTATACTCGGGGGGGACCGGAGTTCTTC

size: few
V: TRBV4-2
D: -
J: TRBJ2-7
CDR3: CASSHPSGIYEQYF
DNA: TGTGCCAGCAGCCACCCGTCGGGAATCTACGAGCAGTACTTC

size: -
V: TRBV6-1
D: -
J: TRBJ1-5
CDR3: CASSLDSSNQPQHF
DNA: TGTGCCAGCAGCCTCGACAGTAGCAATCAGCCCCAGCATTTT

size: once
V: TRBV5-1
D: -
J: TRBJ1-3
CDR3: CASSLGEVGGNTIYF
DNA: TGCGCCAGCAGCTTGGGGGAGGTTGGTGGAAACACCATATATTTT

size: few
V: TRBV7-2
D: TRBD1
J: TRBJ2-2
CDR3: CASLDRAYTGELFF
DNA: TGTGCCAGCCTCGACAGGGCTTACACCGGGGAGCTGTTTTTT

size: -
V: TRBV7-2
D: -
J: TRBJ2-1
CDR3: CASSLGPRGPSYNEQFF
DNA: TGTGCCAGCAGCTTAGGACCTCGGGGGCCCTCCTACAATGAGCAGTTCTTC

size: -
V: TRBV4-1
D: -
J: TRBJ1-1
CDR3: CASSRGRVTEAFF
DNA: TGCGCCAGCAGCCGGGGCAGGGTAACTGAAGCTTTCTTT

size: -
V: TRBV4-1
D: -
J: TRBJ2-6
CDR3: CASSQGYGANVLTF
DNA: TGCGCCAGCAGCCAGGGGTATGGGGCCAACGTCCTGACTTTC

size: few
V: TRBV27
D: -
J: TRBJ1-2
CDR3: CASSRSGLLSKSSF
DNA: TGTGCCAGCAGCCGGTCGGGACTCCTCTCGAAAAGTTCCTTC

size: -
V: TRBV5-1
D: TRBD1
J: TRBJ1-1
CDR3: CASSRQGAPEAFF
DNA: TGCGCCAGCAGCCGACAGGGGGCCCCTGAAGCTTTCTTT

size: -
V: TRBV7-9
D: -
J: TRBJ2-2
CDR3: CASTIQHGELFF
DNA: TGTGCCAGCACCATTCAACACGGGGAGCTGTTTTTT

size: -
V: TRBV5-6
D: -
J: TRBJ2-5
CDR3: CASSLQGGIETQYF
DNA: TGTGCCAGCAGCTTACAGGGGGGGATAGAGACCCAGTACTTC

size: -
V: TRBV30
D: TRBD2
J: TRBJ2-1
CDR3: CAWTSGGPYNEQFF
DNA: TGTGCCTGGACTAGCGGGGGGCCCTACAATGAGCAGTTCTTC

size: -
V: TRBV7-6
D: TRBD2
J: TRBJ2-1
CDR3: CASSQSLAGGNEQFF
DNA: TGTGCCAGCAGCCAATCTTTAGCGGGGGGAAATGAGCAGTTCTTC

size: -
V: TRBV7-9
D: -
J: TRBJ1-5
CDR3: CASSSQIQPQHF
DNA: TGTGCCAGCAGCTCCCAAATCCAGCCCCAGCATTTT

size: -
V: TRBV28
D: -
J: TRBJ1-5
CDR3: CASSLVQGRVNQPQHF
DNA: TGTGCCAGCAGCCTGGTACAGGGTCGTGTCAATCAGCCCCAGCATTTT

size: -
V: TRBV28
D: -
J: TRBJ2-1
CDR3: CASVRESSYNEQFF
DNA: TGTGCCAGCGTCAGGGAGAGCTCCTACAATGAGCAGTTCTTC

size: -
V: TRBV30
D: TRBD1
J: TRBJ2-3
CDR3: CACTGTGSTDTQYF
DNA: TGTGCCTGCACCGGGACAGGGAGCACAGATACGCAGTATTTT

size: -
V: TRBV5-6
D: -
J: TRBJ1-4
CDR3: CASSLGRGEKLFF
DNA: TGTGCCAGCAGCTTGGGCAGAGGCGAAAAACTGTTTTTT

size: -
V: TRBV30
D: -
J: TRBJ1-2
CDR3: CAWTLTEGGSYGYTF
DNA: TGTGCCTGGACTCTGACGGAGGGGGGGTCCTATGGCTACACCTTC

size: -
V: TRBV10-3
D: -
J: TRBJ2-5
CDR3: CAISDVGNPQETQYF
DNA: TGTGCCATCAGTGATGTGGGTAATCCCCAAGAGACCCAGTACTTC

size: -
V: TRBV11-2
D: -
J: TRBJ2-7
CDR3: CASSLVSAHEQYF
DNA: TGTGCCAGCAGCTTAGTTTCCGCCCACGAGCAGTACTTC

size: -
V: TRBV2
D: -
J: TRBJ2-2
CDR3: CASSEEVGELFF
DNA: TGTGCCAGCAGTGAAGAGGTCGGGGAGCTGTTTTTT

size: -
V: TRBV7-2
D: -
J: TRBJ1-1
CDR3: CASTITGGQIEAFF
DNA: TGTGCCAGCACCATAACGGGGGGACAAATTGAAGCTTTCTTT

size: -
V: TRBV5-1
D: TRBD1
J: TRBJ2-2
CDR3: CASSGKDRARGTGELFF
DNA: TGCGCCAGCAGCGGAAAAGACAGGGCAAGGGGCACCGGGGAGCTGTTTTTT

size: once
V: TRBV27
D: -
J: TRBJ1-2
CDR3: CASSPKRDRPAYFYGYTF
DNA: TGTGCCAGCAGTCCAAAGAGAGACAGGCCCGCGTACTTCTATGGCTACACCTTC

size: -
V: TRBV6-5
D: TRBD1
J: TRBJ2-1
CDR3: CASSYPESNRGSEQFF
DNA: TGTGCCAGCAGTTACCCAGAGAGCAACAGGGGAAGTGAGCAGTTCTTC

size: -
V: TRBV4-1
D: -
J: TRBJ2-2
CDR3: CASSQGPDRNTGELFF
DNA: TGTGCCAGCAGCCAAGGACCGGACAGGAACACCGGGGAGCTGTTTTTT

size: -
V: TRBV4-1
D: -
J: TRBJ1-2
CDR3: CASSPIRTENYGYTF
DNA: TGCGCCAGCAGCCCCATCCGGACCGAAAACTATGGCTACACCTTC

size: -
V: TRBV15
D: -
J: TRBJ1-4
CDR3: CATSRDNEVDEKLFF
DNA: TGTGCCACCAGCAGAGATAACGAAGTTGATGAAAAACTGTTTTTT

size: once
V: TRBV4-1
D: -
J: TRBJ2-7
CDR3: CASSQERTSGYEQYF
DNA: TGCGCCAGCAGCCAAGAGCGGACCTCAGGCTACGAGCAGTACTTC

size: -
V: TRBV4-2
D: -
J: TRBJ1-2
CDR3: CASSFRGGRPNYGYTF
DNA: TGTGCCAGCAGCTTCCGGGGAGGGAGACCTAACTATGGCTACACCTTC

size: -
V: TRBV19
D: TRBD2
J: TRBJ2-2
CDR3: CASSASGGAFRRELFF
DNA: TGTGCCAGTAGTGCGAGCGGGGGGGCATTTAGGCGGGAGCTGTTTTTT

size: -
V: TRBV19
D: -
J: TRBJ1-1
CDR3: CASSIGSGLGRPTEAFF
DNA: TGTGCCAGTAGTATAGGGAGTGGTCTTGGCAGGCCCACTGAAGCTTTCTTT

size: -
V: TRBV6-5
D: TRBD2
J: TRBJ2-3
CDR3: CASNRAGTSDTQYF
DNA: TGTGCCAGCAACCGAGCGGGGACCTCAGATACGCAGTATTTT

size: -
V: TRBV4-1
D: -
J: TRBJ1-1
CDR3: CASSHLFTVNTEAFF
DNA: TGCGCCAGCAGCCATCTTTTCACTGTGAACACTGAAGCTTTCTTT

size: -
V: TRBV5-4
D: TRBD1
J: TRBJ1-1
CDR3: CASSLRGLPNTEAFF
DNA: TGTGCCAGCAGCCTTAGGGGGCTACCGAACACTGAAGCTTTCTTT